The T cell receptor beta chain under discussion was sequenced for a study of cytomegalovirus exposure and HLA in healthy donors. Study-level results: Presence/absence analyses treated sequencing depth as roughly uniform across donors. Most likely, a cluster of highly shared sequence variants arose as a sequencing artifact.

Vbeta (60) and Jbeta (13) primers were used in the PCR. Produced via immunoSEQ multiplex PCR; TCRdb's table is partial and in-frame only. The data show over 100,000 clones, approximately 70% seen once. Germline V lookup: CDR1 LGHNA, CDR2 YNFKEQ. CDR3 size: 15 residues. V was trimmed by 4 bases and J by 10 bases, leaving 22 bases between them. This clone was counted between two and nine times. Its antigen is not identified. V and J are TRBV4-2 and TRBJ1-1; tentatively, D is TRBD1 (5 bases). Sequencing was carried out using PBMCs. The clonotype was recovered from a woman in her twenties or thirties in good health and CMV-seronegative. The CDR3 reads CASSPDLRVWGIAFF. The CDR3 region has the DNA TGTGCCAGCAGCCCAGATCTCAGGGTTTGGGGAATAGCTTTCTTT.